Reported below is one T cell receptor (beta chain). The target of this receptor is not known. Base quality data are lacking; no much larger clone is found one base away. This entry is derived from a study of CD8+ T cells in alopecia areata listed by TCRdb under 2018. In terms of the full investigation: Treated patients were enrolled in an open-label pilot trial of oral tofacitinib at 5 to 10 mg twice daily for moderate-to-severe alopecia areata. High-throughput TCRbeta sequencing was used to examine T cell clonal expansion in alopecia areata in both the C3H/HeJ mouse model and human patients. Biopsies were taken from tofacitinib-treated patients at baseline and again at 4 and 24 weeks into treatment, and several of those patients also had a later scalp biopsy. TCRbeta CDR3 regions were amplified by immunoSEQ multiplex PCR using 35 Vbeta forward and 13 Jbeta reverse primers. For the treated patients, the SALT score, which quantifies what percentage of scalp surface area is affected, served as the measure of disease severity. Human TCRbeta sequencing covered scalp tissue and sorted CD4+ and CD8+ peripheral blood T cells from patchy and totalis/universalis alopecia areata patients and healthy controls. The RNA source kit depended on sample type: the PAXgene miRNA kit for fixed scalp, the miRNeasy kit for PBMCs, and the RNeasy kit for mouse skin. Scalp clonality was compared among normal scalp (n=4), patchy alopecia areata scalp (n=8), and alopecia totalis/universalis scalp (n=8). Patients stayed on tofacitinib for 6 to 18 months and then had 6 months of follow-up off drug so that delayed response and recurrence could be assessed. General findings and caveats noted by the study authors: Compared with normal scalp, lesional scalp, particularly in alopecia totalis/universalis, had higher clonality and more expanded CD8+ clones, which suggests antigenic drive. Because the treated cohort was small and included a single nonresponder, larger studies are needed to assess links between baseline CD8+ expansion and response. Tofacitinib significantly lowered scalp clonality and the number of expanded CD8+ clones among the top 100 scalp clones. Shared TCR sequences between patients were less evident than in mice, which may be partly attributable to HLA diversity in the patient population. Many expanded lesional clones were found to persist in scalp and blood during tofacitinib treatment, and relapse after treatment cessation may be partly explained by this persistence. Unlike mouse skin, where gammadelta T cells dominate, normal human skin contains resident alphabeta T cells that get sequenced too, which complicates analysis of the scalp TCR repertoire.

The time point label, read with the paper, signifies: approximately 4 weeks on oral tofacitinib. The label giving this sample's treatment or condition can be read as: oral pan-JAK inhibitor, 5-10 mg twice daily. Lesional scalp punch biopsies and peripheral blood were collected from alopecia areata patients. PBMCs were separated by density centrifugation and stained for CD3, CD4 and CD8, after which CD4+ and CD8+ T cells were sorted on a FACSAria. The V and J ends are trimmed by 5 bases and 3 bases, leaving 12 bases between them. The CDR3 sequence holds 13 residues, the cysteine and phenylalanine included. Just the 39-base CDR3 DNA is kept, in frame starting at base 1. Looking up the germline V gene yields CDR1 SGHRS and CDR2 YFSETQ. Library construction relied on the immunoSEQ multiplex PCR assay. RNA was extracted from all samples and reverse transcribed into cDNA, which served as template for TCR sequencing. SuperScript III was used for first-strand cDNA synthesis, primed with a 2:1 mix of oligo-dT and random hexamers. A synthetic immune receptor repertoire was used to measure amplification bias, and any remaining bias was corrected computationally. From the authors' description of their analysis: Raw reads were preprocessed to remove errors, and CDR3 was defined by IMGT conventions from the conserved cysteine to phenylalanine. Clonality was calculated as 1 minus Shannon entropy normalized by log2 of the number of productive unique TCRs. CD4 or CD8 identity of scalp clones was inferred by cross-referencing scalp TCRbeta sequences with sorted blood CD4 and CD8 repertoires. TCRdb holds this immuneACCESS table with in-frame rearrangements only. Some clones are missing; in checked studies, unresolved V genes explain under half, and the rest has no known cause. The V and J calls and clone size come from that table; D and trimming were worked out from the DNA. This sample has about 76,000 clones in its table, and over 25% of those were observed once. Jointly, the top ten make up under 15% of the sample.

The sequencing here drew on CD8+ T cells sorted from blood, taken at week 4, from a patient treated with tofacitinib. This chain is built from TRBV5-1 and TRBJ2-7; the D gene may be TRBD1 or TRBD2, since each aligns over 5 bases. The origin of this receptor is a human donor with alopecia areata. The DNA sequence reads TGCGCCAGCAGACCGGGACCCATCTACGAGCAGTACTTC. Translation gives CASRPGPIYEQYF.